The clone carrying this TCR beta chain came up a few times. The antigen remains undetermined. This entry is derived from a study of post-analysis software for immune sequencing data. Broader study findings: Samples sharing a preparation batch grouped tightly together when assessed by F measure. Multiple sclerosis patients showed significantly lower normalized Chao1 diversity than controls did. Patients had higher frequencies than controls of about 5 TRBV segments, including TRBV5-6, TRBV5-1 and TRBV20-1.

Unique molecular identifiers were present in the TCR beta cDNA libraries. TCRdb processed the PCR reads anew with MiXCR; each CDR3 protein has one entry. The sample shows fewer than 850,000 distinct CDR3 sequences, around 46% of them seen only once. Trimming took off 4 bases at V and 5 bases at J, with 15 bases between the two ends. CDR3 length: 14 amino acids. Germline-derived CDR1 and CDR2 are SGDLS and YYNGEE. This receptor was obtained from a girl aged 5-17 years with multiple sclerosis. The sample consisted of blood. The rearrangement links TRBV9 to TRBJ2-5; D gene ambiguous. The CDR3 bases are TGTGCCAGCAGCCCGGCGACGGGTAGGGAGACCCAGTACTTC. Translated, it gives CASSPATGRETQYF.